What follows are 26 T cell receptor beta chains derived from one specimen sequenced in a study of blood T cells in healthy people across ages. A second PCR, run for about 7 to 12 cycles, used a sample-barcoded 5' primer plus a J-beta primer mix. TCRdb analysed the 5' RACE reads with MiXCR anew, one entry per CDR3 protein. Here the sample spans 270,000 or so distinct CDR3 sequences, less than 30% being singletons. The sample comprised blood. These TCRs come from a woman in her 70s in good health.

This clonotype was seen only once. The J gene is TRBJ2-1, the V gene TRBV25-1; D is unclear. Trimming left V 4 bases short and J 3 bases short, with 7 bases between. The CDR3 runs to 13 residues. CDR1 and CDR2 from the germline V gene are MGHDK and SYGVNS. CDR3 region: CASSVLLYNEQFF. The CDR3 DNA sequence: TGTGCCAGCAGTGTTCTTCTCTACAATGAGCAGTTCTTC.

Details on this clonotype: The germline gene is not matched at one end of the junction; a read error may be the cause. The rearrangement links TRBV7-9 to TRBJ2-5, with D maybe TRBD2 (5 bases). The J call is uncertain, as TRBJ2-1 better fits the DNA end. Germline V gene lookup returns CDR1 SEHNR and CDR2 FQNEAQ (reference sequence). This CDR3 has 14 amino acids. The CDR3 reads CVSSLELVTNEQFF. The CDR3 DNA reads as TGTGTCAGCAGCTTAGAACTAGTTACGAATGAGCAGTTCTTC.

This clonotype was seen once. The J gene is TRBJ2-7, the V gene TRBV20-1, with TRBD1 matching over 7 bases. CDR1 and CDR2 from the germline V gene are DFQATT and SNEGSKA (reference sequence). V was pared by 0 bases and J by 6 bases, with 11 bases of the junction left unmatched. The CDR3 runs to 15 residues. CDR3 bases: TGCAGTGCTAGAGACAGAAGGGGGCTGGTCTGCGAGCAGTACTTC. Residues: CSARDRRGLVCEQYF.

The chain combines TRBV4-3 with TRBJ2-3; D not resolved. Trimming took off 0 bases at V and 4 bases at J, with 14 bases between the two ends. The germline CDR1 and CDR2 sequences are LGHNA and YSLEER. This CDR3 contains 16 residues. The CDR3 loop is CASSQDLGSPADTQYF. The CDR3 bases are TGCGCCAGCAGCCAAGATTTAGGGTCCCCCGCAGATACGCAGTATTTT.

This clonotype showed up just a few times. The rearrangement links TRBV20-1 to TRBJ2-1, with TRBD2 identical over 8 bases. V lost 3 bases, J lost 6 bases, and 7 bases stayed unmatched. There are 14 residues in the CDR3. Germline CDR1 DFQATT, CDR2 SNEGSKA (reference sequence). Here the CDR3 DNA reads TGCAGTGCTAGGAAGGGACTAGTGCTCAATGAGCAGTTCTTC. Translated: CSARKGLVLNEQFF.

The rearrangement uses TRBV24-1 and TRBJ2-1, with D unresolved. The CDR3 covers 13 residues. V was pared by 9 bases and J by 11 bases, with 19 bases between. The germline V gene has CDR1 KGHDR and CDR2 SFDVKD. The DNA for the CDR3 is TGTGCCACCTCTCCGATAGGGCCTGGGAAGCAGTTCTTC. Translation: CATSPIGPGKQFF.

The chain employs TRBV11-2 and TRBJ2-3; the D gene is possibly TRBD2 (5 bases). Looked up from germline, CDR1 is SGHAT and CDR2 is FQNNGV. Trimming took 4 bases from V and 2 from J, leaving 7 bases between them. CDR3 length equals 13 residues. CDR3 protein: CASSSGNTDTQYF. Here the CDR3 DNA reads TGTGCCAGCAGCTCCGGGAACACAGATACGCAGTATTTT.

The V and J genes are TRBV20-1 and TRBJ1-1; D gene unclear. CDR1 and CDR2 from the germline V gene are DFQATT and SNEGSKA (reference sequence). The CDR3 spans 11 residues. V lost 6 bases and J lost 6, with 11 bases in between. The CDR3 region is CSAPNGPEAFF. CDR3 nucleotide sequence: TGCAGTGCCCCTAACGGCCCTGAAGCTTTCTTT.

This clonotype has only a few counts. The V and J genes are TRBV6-5 and TRBJ2-7, with unresolved D. CDR3 length: 11 residues. The V end was cut by 6 bases, the J end by 3 bases, with 6 bases between. Germline V gene data show CDR1 as MNHEY and CDR2 as SVGAGI. The CDR3 DNA reads TGTGCCAGCAGGGACCTCTACGAGCAGTACTTC. This sequence encodes CASRDLYEQYF.

The V call is TRBV28, the J call TRBJ2-7; D call uncertain. Germline V gives CDR1 MDHEN, CDR2 SYDVKM. The CDR3 is made up of 14 amino acids. Trimming removed 4 bases from V and 2 bases from J, with 12 bases in between. The CDR3 here is CASSSLTSPYEQYF. CDR3 in DNA: TGTGCCAGCAGTTCCCTGACGTCCCCCTACGAGCAGTACTTC.

This clonotype was counted ten times or more. The V call is TRBV2, the J call TRBJ2-7; tentatively, D is TRBD1 or TRBD2 (5 bases each). The ends were cut back, 7 bases at V and 2 bases at J, with 24 bases in the middle. Germline V gene lookup returns CDR1 SNHLY and CDR2 FYNNEI. The CDR3 has 17 amino acids. CDR3 sequence: CASKRDPTAWVTYEQYF. The CDR3 nucleotides are TGTGCCAGCAAGAGGGATCCGACAGCATGGGTGACCTACGAGCAGTACTTC.

This clonotype was seen more than once but under ten times. The chain links TRBV10-2 to TRBJ2-7; D is unresolved. Trimming took 4 bases from V and 4 from J, leaving 5 bases between them. The CDR3 is 11 residues long. CDR1 and CDR2 (germline): WSHSY, SAAADI. The CDR3 DNA reads TGCGCCAGCAGTGGGGGATACGAGCAGTACTTC. Its protein product is CASSGGYEQYF.

The V call is TRBV7-2, the J call TRBJ1-2; TRBD1 agrees at 7 bases. Germline V gives CDR1 SGHTA, CDR2 FQGNSA. J lost 2 bases, V lost 6 bases, and 6 bases had no gene match. The CDR3 contains 14 residues. CDR3 nucleotide sequence: TGTGCCAGCAGATTCGGACAGGCCAACTATGGCTACACCTTC. This encodes CASRFGQANYGYTF.

This clonotype was seen more than once but under ten times. This chain joins TRBV20-1 and TRBJ2-3, with TRBD2 identical over 9 bases. V shed 6 bases and J 1 base; nucleotides not matched to a gene: 5. There are 14 residues in the CDR3. Germline V gene data show CDR1 as DFQATT and CDR2 as SNEGSKA (reference sequence). DNA of the CDR3: TGCAGTGCGCCGACTAGCGGTGGCACAGATACGCAGTATTTT. Its translation: CSAPTSGGTDTQYF.

The CDR3 loop is CASSSPTGFSYEQYF. The CDR3 DNA follows: TGTGCCAGCAGCTCCCCGACAGGGTTCAGCTACGAGCAGTACTTC. This chain joins TRBV7-8 and TRBJ2-7; 7 nucleotides match TRBD1. V gave up 4 bases and J gave up 3 bases; unmatched junction bases: 9. Germline values: CDR1 SGHVS, CDR2 FQNEAQ. This CDR3 spans 15 amino acids.

The chain links TRBV12-3 or TRBV12-4 to TRBJ1-3; D gene ambiguous. With 5 bases removed from V and 0 bases from J, the gap between germline ends came to 11 bases. The CDR3 totals 15 residues. CDR3 protein: CASSKDGDSGNTIYF. For the CDR3, the DNA is TGTGCCAGCAGTAAGGACGGAGACTCTGGAAACACCATATATTTT.

This rearrangement joins TRBV28 to TRBJ1-4; D possibly corresponds to TRBD1 (5 bases). Looked up from germline, CDR1 is MDHEN and CDR2 is SYDVKM. The CDR3 has 12 residues. The V end was cut by 10 bases, the J end by 8 bases, with 14 bases between. Here the CDR3 DNA reads TGTGCCACATGCAGGGTCAGAGAAAAACTGTTTTTT. The encoded protein is CATCRVREKLFF.

The rearrangement links TRBV7-2 to TRBJ2-1; D unresolved. The V end lost 1 base, the J end lost 5 bases, and 6 bases lay between the germline ends. This CDR3 has 13 residues. CDR1 is SGHTA, CDR2 FQGNSA, per germline. The CDR3 coding sequence is TGTGCCAGCAGCTTAGTTGCAAACAATGAGCAGTTCTTC. Translating it yields CASSLVANNEQFF.

A remark on this clonotype: The junction shows a germline mismatch at one end, possibly a read error. The V and J genes are TRBV20-1 and TRBJ2-6; the match to TRBD1 covers 10 bases. CDR1 DFQATT and CDR2 SNEGSKA come from the germline V gene (reference sequence). The CDR3 contains 19 residues. The CDR3 protein is CGASQNLGQGVPGANVLTF. CDR3 DNA sequence: TGCGGTGCTAGTCAGAATTTAGGACAGGGGGTTCCTGGGGCCAACGTCCTGACTTTC.

V and J are TRBV9 and TRBJ2-1, with 8 positions matching TRBD2. J was trimmed by 6 bases and V by 4 bases; bases with no gene match: 6. The germline CDR1 and CDR2 sequences are SGDLS and YYNGEE. CDR3 length equals 14 residues. CDR3: CASSRGTSRNEQFF. The DNA of the CDR3 is TGTGCCAGCAGCCGCGGGACTAGTCGCAATGAGCAGTTCTTC.

V usage is TRBV28 and J usage is TRBJ2-3, with TRBD1 identical over 7 bases. Germline V gene data show CDR1 as MDHEN and CDR2 as SYDVKM. V trimming: 5 bases; J trimming: 1 base; junction bases outside the gene matches: 6. The CDR3 is 15 amino acids. The CDR3 loop reads CASSVRDSRTDTQYF. The CDR3 DNA reads TGTGCCAGCAGTGTCCGGGACAGTCGCACAGATACGCAGTATTTT.

The chain recombines TRBV5-1 with TRBJ1-2; 7 bases agree with TRBD1. The CDR3 has 13 residues. Germline lookup yields CDR1 SGHRS and CDR2 YFSETQ. The trim removed 4 bases at V and 8 bases at J, leaving 8 bases unmatched. In DNA, the CDR3 is TGCGCCAGCAGCCACGGACAGGTTGGAGGCTACACCTTC. This gives the protein CASSHGQVGGYTF. Drawing the rest from reference TRBV5-1 and TRBJ1-2, the complete variable domain is KAGVTQTPRYLIKTRGQQVTLSCSPISGHRSVSWYQQTPGQGLQFLFEYFSETQRNKGNFPGRFSGRQFSNSRSEMNVSTLELGDSALYLCASSHGQVGGYTFGSGTRLTVV.

The V call is TRBV25-1, the J call TRBJ2-3, with TRBD2 matching over 7 bases. The V and J ends lost 3 bases and 4 bases, in that order; junction bases with no gene match: 10. CDR1 and CDR2 from the germline V gene are MGHDK and SYGVNS. The CDR3 is 16 residues long. CDR3 bases: TGTGCCAGCAGTGACCCTCGGGAGGCCGAGGCAGATACGCAGTATTTT. Translation gives CASSDPREAEADTQYF.

The chain employs TRBV20-1 and TRBJ1-3; D uncertain. This CDR3 region has 11 residues. The V end lost 6 bases, the J end lost 2 bases, and 5 bases lay between the germline ends. From germline, CDR1 is DFQATT and CDR2 SNEGSKA (reference sequence). CDR3 coding DNA: TGCAGTGCCCCGACTGGAAACACCATATATTTT. Translated: CSAPTGNTIYF.

The chain is built from TRBV5-1 and TRBJ2-1; no firm D call. The CDR3 has 14 residues. CDR1 and CDR2 from the germline V gene are SGHRS and YFSETQ. The V and J ends lost 4 bases and 7 bases respectively, with 15 bases between them. The CDR3 nucleotides are TGCGCCAGCAGCCTGGGCCCGAGGCTAAATGAGCAGTTCTTC. It specifies CASSLGPRLNEQFF.

This clonotype was seen more than once but under ten times. This sequence joins TRBV5-5 and TRBJ2-1; TRBD2 agrees at 8 bases. The end of the DNA fits TRBJ2-7 better, so the J call may be wrong. The CDR3 runs 17 residues. Germline V gene lookup returns CDR1 SGHKS and CDR2 YYEKEE (reference sequence). This CDR3 is CASSHRRGLSGSYEQYF. CDR3 in DNA: TGTGCCAGCAGCCACCGAAGAGGGCTAAGCGGGAGCTACGAGCAGTACTTC.